This T cell receptor beta chain emerged from a study of blood T cell repertoires in COVID-19. Overall study: Both acute and convalescent COVID-19 samples were obtained from the United States, Italy and Spain.

With 5 bases clipped from V and 3 bases from J, the junction kept 14 bases outside the gene matches. This CDR3 has 18 amino acids. Per the germline V gene, CDR1 is ENHRY and CDR2 is SYGVKD. Data came from immunoSEQ multiplex PCR; TCRdb stores just in-frame clones and leaves some out. The profile shows 150,000 to 200,000 clones, around 86% of them singletons. The TCR was taken from a woman aged 80 or older in a cohort sampled during active or convalescent COVID-19. The chain combines TRBV10-3 with TRBJ1-5, with TRBD1 matching 9 bases. Input material: peripheral blood. This chain's CDR3 is CAISSHSSGQGDNQPQHF. The CDR3 nucleotides read TGTGCCATCAGTTCCCATTCCTCGGGACAGGGAGACAATCAGCCCCAGCATTTT.